The next 9 T cell receptor beta chains were all read from a single sample in a study of shared clonotypes between healthy human individuals. TCRdb keeps only in-frame clones here, not all; method: immunoSEQ multiplex PCR. The profile shows 950,000 to 1,300,000 clones, 60% to 80% of them singletons. The sample consisted of memory CD4+ T cells sorted from blood. The subset was: CD45RA-negative fraction. These TCRs come from a man aged 18 to 35 in good health.

This clone was seen just once. V and J are TRBV6-6 and TRBJ2-7; TRBD1 matches 9 bases. CDR1 and CDR2 from the germline V gene are MNHNY and SVGAGI (reference sequence). This CDR3 spans 15 amino acids. After removal of 5 bases from V and 2 bases from J, the junction contained 7 bases not matched to a gene. The CDR3 here is CASSRAGQGAYEQYF. CDR3 nucleotides: TGTGCCAGCAGTAGAGCGGGACAGGGCGCCTACGAGCAGTACTTC.

This clone was detected many times. This sequence joins TRBV2 and TRBJ2-7; TRBD1 is a possible D gene (5 bases). V was shortened by 4 bases and J by 5 bases, with 9 bases between the two germline ends. Germline CDR1 reads SNHLY; CDR2 reads FYNNEI. This CDR3 contains 12 residues. CDR3 in amino acids: CASSVTAHEQYF. In nucleotides, the CDR3 is TGTGCCAGCAGTGTGACAGCCCACGAGCAGTACTTC.

The CDR3 nucleotides read TGTGCCAGCAGCGCCGGGACGGCACCCTACGAGCAGTACTTC. It encodes CASSAGTAPYEQYF. This chain joins TRBV9 and TRBJ2-7; D is tentatively TRBD1 or TRBD2 (5 bases each). From germline, CDR1 is SGDLS and CDR2 YYNGEE. The CDR3 length is 14 residues. Trimming shortened V by 3 bases and J by 2 bases, and 12 bases separated the two germline ends.

This clone was picked up a small number of times. The V call is TRBV2, the J call TRBJ2-6; D is undetermined. Per the germline V gene, CDR1 is SNHLY and CDR2 is FYNNEI. This CDR3 spans 14 amino acids. Trimming took off 6 bases at V and 2 bases at J, with 8 bases between the two ends. CDR3 sequence: CASRVRAGANVLTF. The CDR3, as DNA: TGTGCCAGCAGGGTTAGGGCTGGGGCCAACGTCCTGACTTTC.

The V gene is TRBV4-3, the J gene TRBJ2-5; TRBD2 matches 8 bases. Germline CDR1 reads LGHNA; CDR2 reads YSLEER. The CDR3 sequence is 15 residues long. The trim removed 0 bases at V and 3 bases at J, leaving 3 bases unmatched. CDR3 DNA: TGCGCCAGCAGCCAAGATACTAGCGGTAAAGAGACCCAGTACTTC. Translating gives CASSQDTSGKETQYF.

This clone has only a few counts. The chain couples TRBV5-6 to TRBJ2-3; maybe TRBD2 (6 bases). CDR3 length equals 14 residues. CDR1 is SGHDT, CDR2 YYEEEE, per germline. V was cut by 0 bases and J by 7 bases, with 12 bases left in between. As DNA, the CDR3 is TGTGCCAGCAGCTTGGCGGGAGTAAGGCATACGCAGTATTTT. This encodes CASSLAGVRHTQYF.

This sequence joins TRBV2 and TRBJ1-2, with D possibly being TRBD1 (6 bases). This CDR3 is 15 amino acids long. CDR1 SNHLY and CDR2 FYNNEI come from the germline V gene. The V gene lost 3 bases and the J gene lost 1 base, with 12 bases spanning the gap. The DNA for the CDR3 is TGTGCCAGCAGTGACTTTGGGGGGCTTAACTATGGCTACACCTTC. Translation gives CASSDFGGLNYGYTF.

A remark on this clone: Other DNA sequences in this specimen translate into the identical CDR3. The chain employs TRBV30 and TRBJ2-5; 8 nucleotides align to TRBD2. Germline trimming cut 1 base from V and 5 bases from J; bases unmatched to any gene: 3. Germline V CDR1 and CDR2: GTSNPN, SVGIG (reference sequence). This CDR3 region has 13 residues. The CDR3 DNA is TGTGCCTGGAGTGGCCGGGGGGGGGAGACCCAGTACTTC. It translates to CAWSGRGGETQYF.

This rearrangement joins TRBV19 to TRBJ2-7, with 10 bases aligning to TRBD1. V lost 3 bases, J lost 2 bases, and 7 bases stayed unmatched. CDR1 is LNHDA and CDR2 is SQIVND in the germline V gene (reference sequence). This CDR3 comprises 16 residues. CDR3 sequence: CASSIPGQGGTYEQYF. In DNA form, the CDR3 reads TGTGCCAGTAGTATTCCCGGACAGGGGGGGACCTACGAGCAGTACTTC.